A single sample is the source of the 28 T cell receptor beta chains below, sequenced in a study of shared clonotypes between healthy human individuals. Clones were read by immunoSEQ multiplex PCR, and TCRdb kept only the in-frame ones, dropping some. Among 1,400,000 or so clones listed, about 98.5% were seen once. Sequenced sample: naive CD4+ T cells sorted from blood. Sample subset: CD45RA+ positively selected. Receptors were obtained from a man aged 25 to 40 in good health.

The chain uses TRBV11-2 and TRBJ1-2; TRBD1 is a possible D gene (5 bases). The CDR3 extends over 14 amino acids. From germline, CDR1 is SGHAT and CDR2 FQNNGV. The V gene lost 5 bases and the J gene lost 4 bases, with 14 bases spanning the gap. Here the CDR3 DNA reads TGTGCCAGCAGCGATACGGGACCGGGCTATGGCTACACCTTC. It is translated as CASSDTGPGYGYTF.

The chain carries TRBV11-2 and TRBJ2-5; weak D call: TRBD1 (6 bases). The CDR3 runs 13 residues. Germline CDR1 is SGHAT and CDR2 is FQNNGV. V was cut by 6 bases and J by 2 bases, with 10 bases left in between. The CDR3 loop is CASRAGQQETQYF. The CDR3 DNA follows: TGTGCCAGCAGGGCAGGACAGCAAGAGACCCAGTACTTC.

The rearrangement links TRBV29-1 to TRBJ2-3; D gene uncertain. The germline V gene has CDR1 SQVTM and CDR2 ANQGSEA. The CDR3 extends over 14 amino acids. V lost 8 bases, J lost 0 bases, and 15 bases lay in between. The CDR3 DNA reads TGCAGCACCACTCCTGCGACTAGCACAGATACGCAGTATTTT. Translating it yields CSTTPATSTDTQYF.

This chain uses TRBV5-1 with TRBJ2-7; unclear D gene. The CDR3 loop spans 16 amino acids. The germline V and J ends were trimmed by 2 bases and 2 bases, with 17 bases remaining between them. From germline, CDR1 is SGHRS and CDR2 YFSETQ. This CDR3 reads CASSFLSGMGTYEQYF. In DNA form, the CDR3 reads TGCGCCAGCAGCTTCCTTTCTGGGATGGGGACCTACGAGCAGTACTTC.

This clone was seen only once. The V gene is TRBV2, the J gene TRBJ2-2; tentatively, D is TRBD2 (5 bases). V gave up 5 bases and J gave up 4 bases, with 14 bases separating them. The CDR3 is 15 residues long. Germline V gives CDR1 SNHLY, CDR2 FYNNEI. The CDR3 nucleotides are TGTGCCAGCAGTAACACCAACAGCGGCACCGGGGAGCTGTTTTTT. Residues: CASSNTNSGTGELFF.

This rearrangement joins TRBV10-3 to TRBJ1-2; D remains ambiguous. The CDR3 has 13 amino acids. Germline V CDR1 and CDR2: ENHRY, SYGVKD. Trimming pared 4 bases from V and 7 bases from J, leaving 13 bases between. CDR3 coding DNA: TGTGCCATCAGTGCTTTGACATCCCCTGGCTACACCTTC. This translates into CAISALTSPGYTF.

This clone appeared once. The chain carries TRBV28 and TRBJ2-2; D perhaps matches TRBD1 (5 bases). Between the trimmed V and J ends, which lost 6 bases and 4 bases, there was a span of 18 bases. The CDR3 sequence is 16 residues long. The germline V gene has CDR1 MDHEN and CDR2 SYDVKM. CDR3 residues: CASSFPSGIGTGELFF. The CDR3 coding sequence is TGTGCCAGCAGCTTTCCGTCAGGGATCGGCACCGGGGAGCTGTTTTTT.

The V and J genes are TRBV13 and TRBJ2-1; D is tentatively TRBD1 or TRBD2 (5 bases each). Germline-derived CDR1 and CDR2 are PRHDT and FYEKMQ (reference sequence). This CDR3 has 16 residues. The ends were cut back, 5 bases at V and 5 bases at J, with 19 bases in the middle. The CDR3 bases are TGTGCCAGCAGCCAATATGGTTGGGACGGAGACAATGAGCAGTTCTTC. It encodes CASSQYGWDGDNEQFF.

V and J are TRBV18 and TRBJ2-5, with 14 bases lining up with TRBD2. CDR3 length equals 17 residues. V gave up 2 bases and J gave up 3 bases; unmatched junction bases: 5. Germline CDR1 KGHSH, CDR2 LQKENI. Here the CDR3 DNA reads TGTGCCAGCTCACCAGAGGGACTAGCGGGAGCGAAAGAGACCCAGTACTTC. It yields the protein CASSPEGLAGAKETQYF.

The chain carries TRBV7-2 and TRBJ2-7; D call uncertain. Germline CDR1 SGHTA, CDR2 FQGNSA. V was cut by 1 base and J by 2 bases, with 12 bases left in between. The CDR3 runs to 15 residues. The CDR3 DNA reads TGTGCCAGCAGCTTAGGCCGCGGAGCCGCCTACGAGCAGTACTTC. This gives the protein CASSLGRGAAYEQYF.

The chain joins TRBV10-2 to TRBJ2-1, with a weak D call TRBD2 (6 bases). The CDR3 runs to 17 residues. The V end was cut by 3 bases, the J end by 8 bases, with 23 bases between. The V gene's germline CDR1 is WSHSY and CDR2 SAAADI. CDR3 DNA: TGCGCCAGCAGTGACCCCGCCCCGGGGGTGAAGAGCTATGAGCAGTTCTTC. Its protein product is CASSDPAPGVKSYEQFF.

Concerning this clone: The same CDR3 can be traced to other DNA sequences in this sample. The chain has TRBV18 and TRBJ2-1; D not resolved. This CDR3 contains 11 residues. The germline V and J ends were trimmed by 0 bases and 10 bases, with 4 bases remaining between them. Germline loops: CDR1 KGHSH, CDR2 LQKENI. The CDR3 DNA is TGTGCCAGCTCACCACCGGGGGAGCAGTTCTTC. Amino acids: CASSPPGEQFF.

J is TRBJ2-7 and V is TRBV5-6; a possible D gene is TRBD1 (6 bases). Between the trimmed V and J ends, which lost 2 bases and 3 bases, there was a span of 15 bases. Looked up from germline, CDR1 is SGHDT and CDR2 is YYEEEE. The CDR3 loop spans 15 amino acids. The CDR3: CASSLARTARYEQYF. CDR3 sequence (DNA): TGTGCCAGCAGCTTAGCCCGGACAGCTCGCTACGAGCAGTACTTC.

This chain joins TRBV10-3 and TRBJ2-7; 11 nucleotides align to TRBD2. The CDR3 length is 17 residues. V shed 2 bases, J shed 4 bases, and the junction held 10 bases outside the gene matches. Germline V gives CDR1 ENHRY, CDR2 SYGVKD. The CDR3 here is CAISEEHISGREYEQYF. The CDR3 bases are TGTGCCATCAGTGAGGAGCACATTAGCGGGAGGGAATACGAGCAGTACTTC.

In DNA form, the CDR3 reads TGTGCCAGCAGTGACTGGGGGGTCCCCTATGGCTACACCTTC. Translating it yields CASSDWGVPYGYTF. This chain links TRBV2 with TRBJ1-2, with D maybe TRBD1 (5 bases). Per germline, CDR1 SNHLY and CDR2 FYNNEI. The CDR3 has 14 amino acids. Trimming stripped 3 bases from V and 4 bases from J, with 12 bases between.

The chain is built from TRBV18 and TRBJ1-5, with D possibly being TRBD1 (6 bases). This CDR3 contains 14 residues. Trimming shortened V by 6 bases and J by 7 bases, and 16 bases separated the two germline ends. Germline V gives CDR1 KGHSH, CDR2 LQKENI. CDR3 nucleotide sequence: TGTGCCAGCTCTGTCGGGGGGGCTGGGCAGCCCCAGCATTTT. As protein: CASSVGGAGQPQHF.

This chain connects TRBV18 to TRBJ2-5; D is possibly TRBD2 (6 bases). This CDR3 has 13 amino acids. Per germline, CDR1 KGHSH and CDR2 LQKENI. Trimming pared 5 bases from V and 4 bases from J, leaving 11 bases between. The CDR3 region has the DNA TGTGCCAGCTCAGGAGGGATTAGAGAGACCCAGTACTTC. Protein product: CASSGGIRETQYF.

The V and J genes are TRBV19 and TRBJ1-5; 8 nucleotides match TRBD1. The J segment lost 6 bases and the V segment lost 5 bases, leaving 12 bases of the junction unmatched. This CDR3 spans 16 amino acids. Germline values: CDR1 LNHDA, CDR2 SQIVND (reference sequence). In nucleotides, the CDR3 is TGTGCCAGTAGTCCATCCGACAGGGGAAGACTTCAGCCCCAGCATTTT. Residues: CASSPSDRGRLQPQHF.

CDR3: CATLGLATDEQFF. The CDR3 DNA is TGTGCCACCTTGGGACTAGCGACCGATGAGCAGTTCTTC. The J gene is TRBJ2-1, the V gene TRBV15; TRBD2 agrees at 10 bases. Germline lookup yields CDR1 LNHNV and CDR2 YYDKDF (reference sequence). This CDR3 is 13 amino acids long. Trimming cost V 8 bases and J 8 bases; bases outside gene matches: 6.

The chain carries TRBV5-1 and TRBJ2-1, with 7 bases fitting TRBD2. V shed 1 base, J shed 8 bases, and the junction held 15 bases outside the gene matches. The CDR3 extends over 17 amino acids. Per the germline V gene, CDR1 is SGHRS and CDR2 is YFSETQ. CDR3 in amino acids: CASSLPTGTIRGHEQFF. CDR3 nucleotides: TGCGCCAGCAGCTTGCCGACCGGGACTATCCGTGGACATGAGCAGTTCTTC.

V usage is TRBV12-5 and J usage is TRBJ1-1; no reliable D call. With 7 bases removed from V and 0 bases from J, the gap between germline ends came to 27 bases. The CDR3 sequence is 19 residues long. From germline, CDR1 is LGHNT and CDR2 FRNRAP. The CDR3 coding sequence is TGTGCTAGTGCGCGTTTCTCGGGGAGGAAGGGAGGAATGAACACTGAAGCTTTCTTT. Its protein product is CASARFSGRKGGMNTEAFF.

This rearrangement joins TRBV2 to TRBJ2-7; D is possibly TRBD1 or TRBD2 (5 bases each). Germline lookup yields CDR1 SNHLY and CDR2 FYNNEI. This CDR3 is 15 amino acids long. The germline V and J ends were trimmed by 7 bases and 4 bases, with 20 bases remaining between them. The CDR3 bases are TGTGCCAGCACCGAGGGCCGGACACTGTTTTACGAGCAGTACTTC. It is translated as CASTEGRTLFYEQYF.

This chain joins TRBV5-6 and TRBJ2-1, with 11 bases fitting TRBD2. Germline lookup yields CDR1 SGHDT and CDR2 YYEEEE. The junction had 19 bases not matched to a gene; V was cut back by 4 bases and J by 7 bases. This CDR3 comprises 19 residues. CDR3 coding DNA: TGTGCCAGCAGCGCGGCGGGTAGCGGGAGGGTGTTGAGCGGGAATGAGCAGTTCTTC. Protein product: CASSAAGSGRVLSGNEQFF.

Here the CDR3 reads CASNRGESNQPQHF. As DNA, the CDR3 is TGTGCCAGCAACAGGGGCGAAAGCAATCAGCCCCAGCATTTT. This rearrangement joins TRBV19 to TRBJ1-5, with 7 bases that match TRBD1. This CDR3 has 14 residues. Trimming removed 9 bases from V and 1 base from J; junction bases left unmatched: 6. Germline V gives CDR1 LNHDA, CDR2 SQIVND (reference sequence).

The DNA for the CDR3 is TGTGCCAGCTCCGAGGTAGCGTGGGACAATGAGCAGTTCTTC. It encodes CASSEVAWDNEQFF. This sequence joins TRBV6-5 and TRBJ2-1, with a weak D call TRBD2 (5 bases). Deletions cut 8 bases from V and 5 bases from J, with 16 bases between. Germline V CDR1 and CDR2: MNHEY, SVGAGI. The CDR3 runs 14 residues.

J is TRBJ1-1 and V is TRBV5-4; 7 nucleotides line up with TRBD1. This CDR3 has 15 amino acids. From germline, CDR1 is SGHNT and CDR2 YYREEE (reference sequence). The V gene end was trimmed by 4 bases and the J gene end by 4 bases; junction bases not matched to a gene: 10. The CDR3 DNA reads TGTGCCAGCAGCATGCGAGGGGCAGGGGGCACTGAAGCTTTCTTT. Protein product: CASSMRGAGGTEAFF.

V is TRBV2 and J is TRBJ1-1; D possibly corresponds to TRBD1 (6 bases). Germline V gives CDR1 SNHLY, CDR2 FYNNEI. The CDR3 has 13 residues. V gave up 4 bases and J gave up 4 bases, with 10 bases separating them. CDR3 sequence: CASSVSRGTEAFF. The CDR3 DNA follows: TGTGCCAGCAGTGTGAGCAGGGGCACTGAAGCTTTCTTT.

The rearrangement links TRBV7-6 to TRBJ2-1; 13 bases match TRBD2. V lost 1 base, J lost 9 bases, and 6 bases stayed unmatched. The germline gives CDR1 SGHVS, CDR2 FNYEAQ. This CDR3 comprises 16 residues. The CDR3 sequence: CASSLGPRTSGSEQFF. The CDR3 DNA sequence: TGTGCCAGCAGCTTAGGTCCGCGGACTAGCGGGAGTGAGCAGTTCTTC.